Listed below are T cell receptor beta chains from one sample, sequenced in a study of T cell responses to AZD1222 COVID-19 vaccine. Data came from immunoSEQ multiplex PCR; TCRdb stores just in-frame clones and leaves some out. The sample lists some 150,000 clones; approximately 91% were seen once. The sequencing used peripheral blood, collected on day 0 of AZD1222 vaccination. The receptor source for this set is an adult in good health. Each CDR3 is given with its conserved first and last residue. A D gene is named only where the DNA matches it firmly. Rows may omit the clone size; those that give it use once, few, many or a size class.

j_call: TRBJ2-1
d_call: .
clone_size: .
v_call: TRBV4-3
cdr3_aa: CASSQNPIGNEQFF
cdr3_nt: TGCGCCAGCAGCCAAAATCCCATAGGGAATGAGCAGTTCTTC

j_call: TRBJ1-1
d_call: .
clone_size: .
v_call: TRBV5-1
cdr3_aa: CASSRDLDTEAFF
cdr3_nt: TGCGCCAGCAGCCGGGACCTGGACACTGAAGCTTTCTTT

j_call: TRBJ1-1
d_call: .
clone_size: .
v_call: TRBV5-1
cdr3_aa: CASSSFPGGLSNTEAFF
cdr3_nt: TGCGCCAGCAGCTCCTTCCCGGGAGGCTTGTCGAACACTGAAGCTTTCTTT

j_call: TRBJ1-1
d_call: .
clone_size: .
v_call: TRBV29-1
cdr3_aa: CSVGNTEAFF
cdr3_nt: TGCAGCGTTGGGAACACTGAAGCTTTCTTT

j_call: TRBJ1-1
d_call: .
clone_size: .
v_call: TRBV14
cdr3_aa: CASSPTRQMNTEAFF
cdr3_nt: TGTGCCAGCAGCCCGACCCGACAGATGAACACTGAAGCTTTCTTT

j_call: TRBJ2-3
d_call: .
clone_size: .
v_call: TRBV7-6
cdr3_aa: CASSLAGRTVSHTDTQYF
cdr3_nt: TGTGCCAGCAGCTTAGCTGGGAGGACAGTCTCCCACACAGATACGCAGTATTTT

j_call: TRBJ2-6
d_call: .
clone_size: .
v_call: TRBV19
cdr3_aa: CASSIGRGSSGANVLTF
cdr3_nt: TGTGCCAGTAGTATAGGTAGGGGTAGCTCTGGGGCCAACGTCCTGACTTTC

j_call: TRBJ2-6
d_call: .
clone_size: .
v_call: TRBV23-1
cdr3_aa: CASIGARGANVLTF
cdr3_nt: TGCGCCAGCATAGGGGCTCGGGGGGCCAACGTCCTGACTTTC

j_call: TRBJ2-1
d_call: .
clone_size: .
v_call: TRBV19
cdr3_aa: CASSKVSQGNEQFF
cdr3_nt: TGTGCCAGTAGTAAGGTGTCCCAAGGGAATGAGCAGTTCTTC

j_call: TRBJ1-1
d_call: TRBD1
clone_size: .
v_call: TRBV19
cdr3_aa: CASSGRDRPRGEAFF
cdr3_nt: TGTGCCAGTAGTGGACGGGACAGGCCTCGGGGTGAAGCTTTCTTT

j_call: TRBJ1-2
d_call: .
clone_size: once
v_call: TRBV5-6
cdr3_aa: CASSLGVAGYTF
cdr3_nt: TGTGCCAGCAGCTTGGGGGTGGCTGGCTACACCTTC

j_call: TRBJ1-2
d_call: .
clone_size: .
v_call: TRBV2
cdr3_aa: CASSGGSPFYGYTF
cdr3_nt: TGTGCCAGCAGTGGTGGCAGTCCTTTCTATGGCTACACCTTC

j_call: TRBJ2-5
d_call: TRBD1
clone_size: .
v_call: TRBV12-5
cdr3_aa: CASGSGTEETQYF
cdr3_nt: TGTGCTAGTGGATCTGGGACAGAAGAGACCCAGTACTTC

j_call: TRBJ1-2
d_call: .
clone_size: .
v_call: TRBV6-5
cdr3_aa: CASTQTGLGYTF
cdr3_nt: TGTGCCAGCACTCAAACGGGGCTCGGCTACACCTTC

j_call: TRBJ1-1
d_call: .
clone_size: once
v_call: TRBV3-1/TRBV3-2
cdr3_aa: CASSQAGLYTEAFF
cdr3_nt: TGTGCCAGCAGCCAAGCTGGTTTGTACACTGAAGCTTTCTTT

j_call: TRBJ1-6
d_call: .
clone_size: .
v_call: TRBV19
cdr3_aa: CASSILTVNSPLHF
cdr3_nt: TGTGCCAGTAGTATCTTAACGGTCAATTCACCCCTCCACTTT

j_call: TRBJ1-4
d_call: TRBD1
clone_size: .
v_call: TRBV10-3
cdr3_aa: CAISPGQGGEKLFF
cdr3_nt: TGTGCCATCAGCCCGGGACAGGGCGGTGAAAAACTGTTTTTT

j_call: TRBJ1-2
d_call: TRBD1
clone_size: .
v_call: TRBV19
cdr3_aa: CASDRSIGTGVGDYGYTF
cdr3_nt: TGTGCCAGTGATCGTAGTATTGGGACAGGTGTCGGCGACTATGGCTACACCTTC

j_call: TRBJ2-1
d_call: TRBD2
clone_size: .
v_call: TRBV27
cdr3_aa: CASSLASSGGRNEQFF
cdr3_nt: TGTGCCAGCAGTTTAGCGTCTAGCGGGGGGCGCAATGAGCAGTTCTTC

j_call: TRBJ1-3
d_call: .
clone_size: .
v_call: TRBV6-6
cdr3_aa: CASSYEDKGGNTIYF
cdr3_nt: TGTGCCAGCAGTTACGAGGACAAAGGTGGAAACACCATATATTTT

j_call: TRBJ1-1
d_call: TRBD1
clone_size: .
v_call: TRBV28
cdr3_aa: CASSLFLAGQLVNTEAFF
cdr3_nt: TGTGCCAGCAGTTTATTTCTAGCGGGACAGCTTGTGAACACTGAAGCTTTCTTT

j_call: TRBJ2-3
d_call: .
clone_size: .
v_call: TRBV24-1
cdr3_aa: CATSDRPGSTDTQYF
cdr3_nt: TGTGCCACCAGTGATCGACCGGGAAGCACAGATACGCAGTATTTT

j_call: TRBJ2-5
d_call: TRBD2
clone_size: once
v_call: TRBV7-2
cdr3_aa: CASSLAWGGETQYF
cdr3_nt: TGTGCCAGCAGCTTAGCATGGGGGGGAGAGACCCAGTACTTC

j_call: TRBJ1-2
d_call: .
clone_size: few
v_call: TRBV3-1/TRBV3-2
cdr3_aa: CASSQDLGSYTF
cdr3_nt: TGTGCCAGCAGCCAAGATTTAGGGAGCTACACCTTC

j_call: TRBJ1-3
d_call: .
clone_size: .
v_call: TRBV7-2
cdr3_aa: CASRDSGSGNTIYF
cdr3_nt: TGTGCCAGCAGGGACTCGGGCTCTGGAAACACCATATATTTT

j_call: TRBJ2-7
d_call: TRBD2
clone_size: .
v_call: TRBV27
cdr3_aa: CASSFSSKTSGGYEQYF
cdr3_nt: TGTGCCAGCAGTTTTTCCTCAAAGACTAGCGGGGGCTACGAGCAGTACTTC

j_call: TRBJ1-1
d_call: TRBD1
clone_size: .
v_call: TRBV30
cdr3_aa: CAWRTDRGNTEAFF
cdr3_nt: TGTGCCTGGAGGACGGACAGGGGGAACACTGAAGCTTTCTTT

j_call: TRBJ1-2
d_call: .
clone_size: .
v_call: TRBV6-5
cdr3_aa: CANGGRQGGYGYTF
cdr3_nt: TGTGCCAACGGGGGGAGGCAGGGTGGCTATGGCTACACCTTC

j_call: TRBJ2-1
d_call: TRBD2
clone_size: .
v_call: TRBV25-1
cdr3_aa: CASSESTSGSNEQFF
cdr3_nt: TGTGCCAGCAGTGAATCTACTAGCGGGAGCAATGAGCAGTTCTTC

j_call: TRBJ1-2
d_call: .
clone_size: .
v_call: TRBV19
cdr3_aa: CASSGLAEGYTF
cdr3_nt: TGTGCCAGTTCTGGACTGGCCGAAGGCTACACCTTC

j_call: TRBJ2-1
d_call: .
clone_size: .
v_call: TRBV7-2
cdr3_aa: CASSFLGGSYNEQFF
cdr3_nt: TGTGCCAGCAGCTTCCTAGGGGGCTCCTACAATGAGCAGTTCTTC

j_call: TRBJ2-3
d_call: TRBD2
clone_size: .
v_call: TRBV24-1
cdr3_aa: CATSDPRLADTQYF
cdr3_nt: TGTGCCACCAGTGACCCAAGACTAGCGGATACGCAGTATTTT

j_call: TRBJ2-1
d_call: TRBD2
clone_size: .
v_call: TRBV28
cdr3_aa: CAITGGISYNEQFF
cdr3_nt: TGTGCCATCACGGGGGGTATCTCCTACAATGAGCAGTTCTTC

j_call: TRBJ2-1
d_call: .
clone_size: .
v_call: TRBV7-3
cdr3_aa: CASSLVGGYNEQFF
cdr3_nt: TGTGCCAGCAGCTTAGTAGGAGGATACAATGAGCAGTTCTTC

j_call: TRBJ1-5
d_call: .
clone_size: .
v_call: TRBV7-8
cdr3_aa: CASSSEQGYSNQPQHF
cdr3_nt: TGTGCCAGCAGCTCCGAACAGGGATATAGCAATCAGCCCCAGCATTTT

j_call: TRBJ2-5
d_call: .
clone_size: .
v_call: TRBV30
cdr3_aa: CAWSVGRAQYF
cdr3_nt: TGTGCCTGGAGTGTAGGGCGGGCCCAGTACTTC

j_call: TRBJ2-5
d_call: TRBD2
clone_size: .
v_call: TRBV4-2
cdr3_aa: CASSQLTSGGLNQETQYF
cdr3_nt: TGTGCCAGCAGCCAACTTACTAGCGGGGGGCTTAATCAAGAGACCCAGTACTTC

j_call: TRBJ1-1
d_call: TRBD1
clone_size: .
v_call: TRBV24-1
cdr3_aa: CATRKTGEGTEAFF
cdr3_nt: TGTGCCACCAGGAAGACAGGGGAGGGCACTGAAGCTTTCTTT

j_call: TRBJ1-2
d_call: TRBD1
clone_size: once
v_call: TRBV7-3
cdr3_aa: CASSLNRGGSGYTF
cdr3_nt: TGTGCCAGCAGCTTAAACAGGGGCGGTTCTGGCTACACCTTC

j_call: TRBJ1-6
d_call: TRBD1
clone_size: .
v_call: TRBV4-1
cdr3_aa: CASSQDLPGQNNSPLHF
cdr3_nt: TGCGCCAGCAGCCAAGATCTTCCGGGACAGAATAATTCACCCCTCCACTTT